This T cell receptor (beta chain) was obtained from a study of cytomegalovirus exposure and HLA in healthy donors. PCR involved 60 Vbeta and 13 Jbeta primers. Data came from immunoSEQ multiplex PCR; TCRdb stores just in-frame clones and leaves some out. The table records 100,000 to 150,000 clones, roughly 85% of them present only once. Sequencing used PBMCs. The source of this sequence is a man younger than 35 in good health and CMV-seropositive.

CDR3 loop: CASSQSRDIYNEQFF. CDR3 nucleotide sequence: TGTGCCAGCAGCCAGAGCCGGGACATATACAATGAGCAGTTCTTC. V and J are TRBV11-2 and TRBJ2-1; TRBD1 is a possible D gene (6 bases). Germline CDR1 and CDR2: SGHAT and FQNNGV. The CDR3 spans 15 residues. The V and J ends lost 5 bases and 4 bases respectively, with 15 bases between them.